The 14 T cell receptor beta chains in this list originate from one sample, sequenced in a study of shared clonotypes between healthy human individuals. Assay: immunoSEQ multiplex PCR; the TCRdb copy retains only in-frame clones and omits some. The sample consists of 1,100,000 or so clones, about 84% of them appearing once. Input material: memory CD4+ T cells from PBMCs. The subset: CD45RA-negative fraction. The receptors here all came from a man aged 18 to 35 in good health. Some clones in this sample may be carry-over from other donors' samples.

The V gene is TRBV2, the J gene TRBJ2-6, with D unclear. This CDR3 is 14 amino acids long. Trimming removed 7 bases from V and 1 base from J, with 8 bases in between. The germline gives CDR1 SNHLY, CDR2 FYNNEI. The CDR3 coding sequence is TGTGCCAGCAACATCCAGTCTGGGGCCAACGTCCTGACTTTC. This translates into CASNIQSGANVLTF.

This chain connects TRBV7-2 to TRBJ2-7, with D maybe TRBD1 (6 bases). Germline V gene lookup returns CDR1 SGHTA and CDR2 FQGNSA. Trimming took off 5 bases at V and 5 bases at J, with 19 bases between the two ends. The CDR3 is 15 amino acids. CDR3 nucleotides: TGTGCCAGCAGCGTCAACCCCGGGACATTCGACGAGCAGTACTTC. This encodes CASSVNPGTFDEQYF. Variable domain in full (rest from reference TRBV7-2 and TRBJ2-7): GAGVSQSPSNKVTEKGKDVELRCDPISGHTALYWYRQSLGQGLEFLIYFQGNSAPDKSGLPSDRFSAERTGGSVSTLTIQRTQQEDSAVYLCASSVNPGTFDEQYFGPGTRLTVT.

Remarks on this clone: Other DNA sequences in the sample encode the same CDR3. The CDR3 spells CASSDRVGTEAFF. Written as DNA, the CDR3 is TGTGCCAGCAGTGACAGGGTTGGCACTGAAGCTTTCTTT. The chain carries TRBV27 and TRBJ1-1; 7 nucleotides line up with TRBD1. Germline V lookup: CDR1 MNHEY, CDR2 SMNVEV (reference sequence). The J segment lost 4 bases and the V segment lost 5 bases, leaving 4 bases of the junction unmatched. The CDR3 length is 13 residues.

This sequence joins TRBV11-2 and TRBJ2-2, with no clear D. V dropped 2 bases and J dropped 0 bases, with 16 bases sitting between them. The CDR3 sequence is 18 residues long. Germline V gives CDR1 SGHAT, CDR2 FQNNGV. The CDR3 nucleotides read TGTGCCAGCAGCTTAACCCTCTTAAGGGCGGCGAACACCGGGGAGCTGTTTTTT. Protein product: CASSLTLLRAANTGELFF.

This clone was counted a few times. V usage is TRBV5-1 and J usage is TRBJ1-2, with TRBD1 as a possible D gene (6 bases). CDR3 length: 15 amino acids. Trimming removed 1 base from V and 2 bases from J, with 12 bases in between. Germline lookup yields CDR1 SGHRS and CDR2 YFSETQ. CDR3 region: CASSLYLGGNYGYTF. The CDR3 nucleotides read TGCGCCAGCAGCTTGTATCTAGGGGGGAACTATGGCTACACCTTC.

In this sample, this clone turned up once. The chain links TRBV2 to TRBJ2-1; D unresolved. Trimming took 5 bases from V and 7 from J, leaving 15 bases between them. CDR1 is SNHLY and CDR2 is FYNNEI in the germline V gene. The CDR3 totals 14 residues. This CDR3 reads CASSLEFLGNEQFF. The CDR3 DNA reads TGTGCCAGCAGTCTAGAGTTTTTGGGGAATGAGCAGTTCTTC.

The chain recombines TRBV18 with TRBJ2-5; 8 positions agree with TRBD2. The V segment lost 5 bases and the J segment 3 bases; nucleotides outside the gene matches: 8. Germline V gene data show CDR1 as KGHSH and CDR2 as LQKENI. This CDR3 has 15 residues. Written as DNA, the CDR3 is TGTGCCAGCTCATCAATAGCGGGATTGGAAGAGACCCAGTACTTC. Amino acid sequence: CASSSIAGLEETQYF. Full variable domain (outside the CDR3, taken from reference TRBV18 and TRBJ2-5): NAGVMQNPRHLVRRRGQEARLRCSPMKGHSHVYWYRQLPEEGLKFMVYLQKENIIDESGMPKERFSAEFPKEGPSILRIQQVVRGDSAAYFCASSSIAGLEETQYFGPGTRLLVL.

This chain links TRBV18 with TRBJ1-1; a possible D gene is TRBD1 (5 bases). Germline V gives CDR1 KGHSH, CDR2 LQKENI. The CDR3 is 13 amino acids. Between the trimmed V and J ends, which lost 3 bases and 8 bases, there was a span of 13 bases. CDR3 amino acids: CASSPKAGGEAFF. CDR3 DNA: TGTGCCAGCTCACCTAAGGCGGGGGGGGAAGCTTTCTTT.

V and J are TRBV2 and TRBJ1-5, with a weak D call TRBD1 (5 bases). The CDR3 is made up of 16 amino acids. The ends were cut back, 7 bases at V and 2 bases at J, with 18 bases in the middle. The germline CDR1 and CDR2 sequences are SNHLY and FYNNEI. The CDR3 sequence is CASKRAGRGGNQPQHF. The CDR3 DNA reads TGTGCCAGCAAGCGCGCAGGGCGCGGGGGCAATCAGCCCCAGCATTTT.

J is TRBJ2-2 and V is TRBV4-2, with D unresolved. Germline CDR1 and CDR2: LGHNA and YNFKEQ. This CDR3 comprises 15 residues. Trimming stripped 5 bases from V and 6 bases from J, with 16 bases between. As DNA, the CDR3 is TGTGCCAGCAGCGGTGGCCGTCTGTGGCCCGGGGAGCTGTTTTTT. It encodes CASSGGRLWPGELFF.

This clone was seen a handful of times. Other nucleotide sequences in the sample specify the same CDR3. The DNA for the CDR3 is TGCGCCAGCAGCGGCGACAGGGGAAATGAGCAGTTCTTC. This encodes CASSGDRGNEQFF. This chain joins TRBV5-1 and TRBJ2-1, with 8 bases that match TRBD1. Germline V gene lookup returns CDR1 SGHRS and CDR2 YFSETQ. This CDR3 has 13 amino acids. Trimming took 4 bases from V and 7 from J; bases not matched to a gene: 4.

The V and J genes are TRBV15 and TRBJ1-1, with D possibly being TRBD1 (5 bases). From germline, CDR1 is LNHNV and CDR2 YYDKDF (reference sequence). Trimming left V 1 base short and J 1 base short, with 16 bases between. The CDR3 sequence is 17 residues long. This CDR3 reads CATSRGADNRRNTEAFF. For the CDR3, the DNA is TGTGCCACCAGCAGAGGGGCAGACAACAGGAGGAACACTGAAGCTTTCTTT.

This clone was counted a few times. This chain joins TRBV7-8 and TRBJ2-1; 9 bases map to TRBD2. This CDR3 is 17 amino acids long. The germline CDR1 and CDR2 sequences are SGHVS and FQNEAQ. Trimming took 6 bases from V and 8 from J; bases not matched to a gene: 17. The CDR3 region has the DNA TGTGCCAGCAGTGCCCATCTGGCGGGAGGGCCCCTTTATGAGCAGTTCTTC. This codes for CASSAHLAGGPLYEQFF.

For the CDR3, the DNA is TGTGCCAGCAGCTTTCGCCAGGTGAGCTCCTACGAGCAGTACTTC. Amino acids: CASSFRQVSSYEQYF. V usage is TRBV5-6 and J usage is TRBJ2-7; D unresolved. Germline loops: CDR1 SGHDT, CDR2 YYEEEE. The germline V and J ends were trimmed by 2 bases and 0 bases, with 12 bases remaining between them. This CDR3 is 15 amino acids long. The full variable domain, in which reference TRBV5-6 and TRBJ2-7 provide the parts outside the CDR3, is DAGVTQSPTHLIKTRGQQVTLRCSPKSGHDTVSWYQQALGQGPQFIFQYYEEEERQRGNFPDRFSGHQFPNYSSELNVNALLLGDSALYLCASSFRQVSSYEQYFGPGTRLTVT.